This is a list of T cell receptor beta chains from one sample in a study of cytomegalovirus exposure and HLA in healthy donors. Repertoires were generated with immunoSEQ multiplex PCR, while TCRdb's copy carries only in-frame clones and drops some. Of 140,000 to 150,000 clones listed, around 79% were seen once; the top ten hold 3% to 5%. Sequencing was performed on PBMCs. Receptors originate from a male donor in good health and CMV-seronegative. The CDR3 runs from the conserved cysteine through the conserved F or W. D genes are given only for firm matches. Not every row has a clone size; where given, it reads once, few, many or a size class.

d_call j_call v_call cdr3_length clone_size cdr3_nt cdr3_aa
TRBD1 TRBJ2-4 TRBV2 17 NA TGTGCCAGCACTCCGGGACAGAGGACCGTAGCCAAAAACAGTCAGTACTTC CASTPGQRTVAKNSQYF
TRBD2 TRBJ2-5 TRBV18 15 NA TGTGCCAGCTCACCGCGGGGGGGCCCCCAAGAGACCCAGTACTTC CASSPRGGPQETQYF
TRBD1 TRBJ1-3 TRBV6-5 15 NA TGTGCCAGCAGTTGGACAGGGGGCGGTGGAAACACCATATATTTT CASSWTGGGGNTIYF
TRBD1 TRBJ2-1 TRBV19 14 NA TGTGCCAGTAGTATTACAGGGGGCGCAGGGGAGCAGTTCTTC CASSITGGAGEQFF
NA TRBJ1-5 TRBV4-1 17 NA TGCGCCAGCAGCCAAGTCGGCGGGGCCCCGAGCAATCAGCCCCAGCATTTT CASSQVGGAPSNQPQHF
TRBD1 TRBJ1-2 TRBV19 15 once TGTGCCAGTAGTATAATAAGGGGACAGGGATATGGCTACACCTTC CASSIIRGQGYGYTF
NA TRBJ2-1 TRBV11-2 14 NA TGTGCCAGCAGCAAGACAGTCCGGAGGGATGAGCAGTTCTTC CASSKTVRRDEQFF
TRBD2 TRBJ2-3 TRBV14 18 NA TGTGCCAGCAGCCGAATGGGTAGCGGGACAATTAGCACAGATACGCAGTATTTT CASSRMGSGTISTDTQYF
NA TRBJ2-3 TRBV7-6 15 NA TGTGCCAGCAGCCCTGGAGGGGGCCGCACAGATACGCAGTATTTT CASSPGGGRTDTQYF
TRBD2 TRBJ2-7 TRBV4-1 18 NA TGCGCCAGCAGCCGGATTGGGACTAGCGGGGGAAATAGCTACGAGCAGTACTTC CASSRIGTSGGNSYEQYF
TRBD1 TRBJ1-5 TRBV19 15 NA TGTGCCAGTAAAGCCTGGGACAGTAGCAATCAGCCCCAGCATTTT CASKAWDSSNQPQHF
NA TRBJ2-1 TRBV4-1 15 NA TGCGCCAGCAGCCAGATACTAGGCCCTTACAATGAGCAGTTCTTC CASSQILGPYNEQFF
NA TRBJ1-5 TRBV28 15 NA TGTGCCAGCAGCCTAAGGGGGAGTTACAATCAGCCCCAGCATTTT CASSLRGSYNQPQHF
TRBD2 TRBJ2-4 TRBV6-6 16 NA TGTGCCAGCAGCAAAGCGGGGGGGCCCTCCAAAAACATTCAGTACTTC CASSKAGGPSKNIQYF
NA TRBJ2-1 TRBV9 15 few TGTGCCAGCAGCGTAGCGAGCGGTGGTTACAATGAGCAGTTCTTC CASSVASGGYNEQFF
TRBD1 TRBJ1-6 TRBV6-5 13 NA TGTGCCAGCAGTCCGCCACAGGGGTCACCCCTCCACTTT CASSPPQGSPLHF
NA TRBJ2-6 TRBV7-3 16 NA TGTGCCAGCAGCGTAAAGCCACTCTCTGGGGCCAACGTCCTGACTTTC CASSVKPLSGANVLTF
TRBD1 TRBJ1-1 TRBV9 15 few TGTGCCAGCAGCACCTCGACGGGACAGGGCACTGAAGCTTTCTTT CASSTSTGQGTEAFF
NA TRBJ2-2 TRBV5-4 15 NA TGTGCCAGCAGCCGTCAAAGAAGCGAGACCGGGGAGCTGTTTTTT CASSRQRSETGELFF
TRBD2 TRBJ2-7 TRBV18 13 NA TGTGCCAGCCTTCGGGAGGGCACCTACGAGCAGTACTTC CASLREGTYEQYF
TRBD1 TRBJ2-3 TRBV5-6 15 NA TGTGCCAGCAGCTATCGACAGGGGAGAACAGATACGCAGTATTTT CASSYRQGRTDTQYF
TRBD2 TRBJ2-2 TRBV6-4 15 NA TGTGCCAGCAGTGACTCAGGGACTAATTCCGGGGAGCTGTTTTTT CASSDSGTNSGELFF
TRBD1 TRBJ2-2 TRBV19 12 NA TGTGCCAGCCAGACAGGGATCGGGGAGCTGTTTTTT CASQTGIGELFF
TRBD2 TRBJ2-7 TRBV7-2 14 NA TGTGCCAGCAGCTTCTCTAGCGGGAACTACGAGCAGTACTTC CASSFSSGNYEQYF
TRBD1 TRBJ2-1 TRBV11-3 15 NA TGTGCCAGCAGCTCCTCCAGGGGGCACTACAATGAGCAGTTCTTC CASSSSRGHYNEQFF